The 18 T cell receptor beta chains below come from one sample, sequenced in a study of T cells in localized non-small cell lung cancer. The table came from immunoSEQ multiplex PCR; TCRdb's copy has only in-frame clones and leaves some out. The sample yields roughly 38,000 clones, 70% to 90% seen once. The material sequenced was peripheral blood mononuclear cells, taken before any cancer treatment. The receptors were gathered from an older male donor with stage II lung adenocarcinoma.

V gene TRBV6-5 combines with J gene TRBJ2-5; 7 bases match TRBD2. The junction had 4 bases not matched to a gene; V was cut back by 5 bases and J by 10 bases. CDR1 and CDR2 from the germline V gene are MNHEY and SVGAGI. The CDR3 extends over 11 amino acids. CDR3 sequence (DNA): TGTGCCAGCAGTGAGGGAGGGATCCAGTACTTC. Its protein product is CASSEGGIQYF.

This rearrangement joins TRBV2 to TRBJ1-1; tentatively, D is TRBD1 (5 bases). With 6 bases removed from V and 0 bases from J, the gap between germline ends came to 14 bases. The germline V gene has CDR1 SNHLY and CDR2 FYNNEI. The CDR3 loop spans 15 amino acids. DNA of the CDR3: TGTGCCAGCAGAGCAGGGTACCCCCTGAACACTGAAGCTTTCTTT. This encodes CASRAGYPLNTEAFF.

This chain connects TRBV7-2 to TRBJ2-7, with D perhaps assigned TRBD1 or TRBD2 (5 bases each). V lost 5 bases to trimming and J lost 4 bases, with 21 bases between them. The CDR3 runs to 16 residues. The germline CDR1 and CDR2 sequences are SGHTA and FQGNSA. The CDR3: CASSLYAGGDLYEQYF. The CDR3 DNA is TGTGCCAGCAGCCTTTATGCTGGGGGAGACTTATACGAGCAGTACTTC.

The rearrangement joins TRBV9 to TRBJ2-7, with a possible D match to TRBD1 (6 bases). This CDR3 region has 15 residues. V was trimmed by 3 bases and J by 7 bases, leaving 20 bases between them. Germline assignment: CDR1 SGDLS and CDR2 YYNGEE. CDR3 sequence: CASSEQTGTTREQYF. For the CDR3, the DNA is TGTGCCAGCAGCGAACAAACCGGGACAACCCGTGAGCAGTACTTC.

The V gene is TRBV15, the J gene TRBJ2-4, with D maybe TRBD1 (6 bases). V gave up 1 base and J gave up 9 bases, with 10 bases separating them. CDR3 length: 13 amino acids. Germline V gene lookup returns CDR1 LNHNV and CDR2 YYDKDF (reference sequence). The DNA of the CDR3 is TGTGCCACCAGCAGAGGCACAGGGTCCATTCAGTACTTC. Protein sequence: CATSRGTGSIQYF.

This chain connects TRBV19 to TRBJ2-1; D possibly matches TRBD1 or TRBD2 (6 bases each). Trimming stripped 5 bases from V and 6 bases from J, with 17 bases between. The CDR3 covers 15 residues. Germline V gene lookup returns CDR1 LNHDA and CDR2 SQIVND (reference sequence). Here the CDR3 reads CASSLQGGDSNEQFF. CDR3 nucleotides: TGTGCCAGTAGTTTACAGGGAGGAGACTCCAATGAGCAGTTCTTC.

The V call is TRBV2, the J call TRBJ1-2; maybe TRBD1 (5 bases). The germline V and J ends were trimmed by 4 bases and 2 bases, with 11 bases remaining between them. The CDR3 contains 14 residues. Germline lookup yields CDR1 SNHLY and CDR2 FYNNEI. CDR3 region: CASSAGRVNYGYTF. In DNA, the CDR3 is TGTGCCAGCAGTGCTGGCAGGGTAAACTATGGCTACACCTTC.

The chain has TRBV5-1 and TRBJ1-1, with 7 bases matching TRBD1. Germline lookup yields CDR1 SGHRS and CDR2 YFSETQ. The length of the CDR3 is 14 residues. Trimming at V came to 3 bases and at J to 0 bases, leaving 2 bases not matched to a gene. CDR3 residues: CASSWDSLNTEAFF. The CDR3 coding sequence is TGCGCCAGCAGCTGGGACAGCTTGAACACTGAAGCTTTCTTT.

The V call is TRBV7-6, the J call TRBJ1-1; D possibly corresponds to TRBD1 (6 bases). There are 15 residues in the CDR3. The germline V gene encodes CDR1 SGHVS and CDR2 FNYEAQ. Trimming took 5 bases from V and 4 from J, leaving 17 bases between them. CDR3 bases: TGTGCCAGCAGCCTCAACAGGGAGGTGGGCACTGAAGCTTTCTTT. Its translation is CASSLNREVGTEAFF.

V is TRBV19 and J is TRBJ2-7; 9 bases align to TRBD2. The CDR3 has 15 amino acids. Trimming at V came to 3 bases and at J to 5 bases, leaving 8 bases not matched to a gene. Germline V gives CDR1 LNHDA, CDR2 SQIVND (reference sequence). The chain's CDR3 is CASSILAGGVHEQYF. The CDR3 DNA sequence: TGTGCCAGTAGTATCCTGGCGGGAGGGGTCCACGAGCAGTACTTC.

V gene TRBV7-3 combines with J gene TRBJ2-1, with 9 positions matching TRBD2. CDR1 and CDR2 (germline): SGHTA, FQGTGA. With V trimmed by 0 bases and J by 10 bases, 4 bases remained unmatched. This CDR3 has 14 amino acids. CDR3: CASSLTWAGGEQFF. As DNA, the CDR3 is TGTGCCAGCAGCTTAACGTGGGCGGGAGGGGAGCAGTTCTTC. The variable domain in full, with the rest retrieved from reference TRBV7-3 and TRBJ2-1, is GAGVSQTPSNKVTEKGKYVELRCDPISGHTALYWYRQSLGQGPEFLIYFQGTGAADDSGLPNDRFFAVRPEGSVSTLKIQRTERGDSAVYLCASSLTWAGGEQFFGPGTRLTVL.

This clone has just a few counts. V gene TRBV4-1 combines with J gene TRBJ2-1; D is ambiguous. Trimming took 6 bases from V and 2 from J, leaving 17 bases between them. The CDR3 extends over 16 amino acids. The germline CDR1 and CDR2 sequences are MGHRA and YSYEKL. CDR3 amino acids: CASSSPGRAPYNEQFF. CDR3 coding DNA: TGCGCCAGCAGTTCCCCCGGCCGGGCACCCTACAATGAGCAGTTCTTC.

The chain joins TRBV7-2 to TRBJ2-1; D possibly corresponds to TRBD1 (5 bases). In germline, CDR1 is SGHTA, CDR2 FQGNSA. Trimming stripped 1 base from V and 0 bases from J, with 7 bases between. This CDR3 contains 15 residues. CDR3 DNA: TGTGCCAGCAGCTTAGATGGGGCCTCCTACAATGAGCAGTTCTTC. Translating gives CASSLDGASYNEQFF.

The chain links TRBV6-1 to TRBJ1-6; 11 bases fit TRBD1. This CDR3 region has 15 residues. From germline, CDR1 is MNHNS and CDR2 SASEGT. The junction had 3 bases not matched to a gene; V was cut back by 6 bases and J by 5 bases. This chain's CDR3 is CASRGQGAHNSPLHF. The CDR3, as DNA: TGTGCCAGCAGAGGACAGGGGGCGCATAATTCACCCCTCCACTTT.

The gene calls are TRBV5-1 and TRBJ2-5; D could derive from TRBD1 or TRBD2 (5 bases each). The CDR3 loop spans 14 amino acids. Germline lookup yields CDR1 SGHRS and CDR2 YFSETQ. Trimming cost V 5 bases and J 5 bases, with 16 bases left between them. CDR3 DNA sequence: TGCGCCAGCAGTCAGGAGGCAGGGCCGGAGACCCAGTACTTC. Translating it yields CASSQEAGPETQYF. The complete variable domain, with remaining parts taken from reference TRBV5-1 and TRBJ2-5, reads KAGVTQTPRYLIKTRGQQVTLSCSPISGHRSVSWYQQTPGQGLQFLFEYFSETQRNKGNFPGRFSGRQFSNSRSEMNVSTLELGDSALYLCASSQEAGPETQYFGPGTRLLVL.

The chain uses TRBV19 and TRBJ2-7; tentatively, D is TRBD1 (5 bases). Germline lookup yields CDR1 LNHDA and CDR2 SQIVND (reference sequence). This CDR3 is 11 amino acids long. V lost 9 bases to trimming and J lost 4 bases, with 10 bases between them. For the CDR3, the DNA is TGTGCCAGCCTCGGACATTACGAGCAGTACTTC. It codes for CASLGHYEQYF.

In DNA form, the CDR3 reads TGTGCCAGCAGTTTAGGAGGCCAGGGGGCCGGCGAGCAGTACTTC. It is translated as CASSLGGQGAGEQYF. V and J are TRBV28 and TRBJ2-7; 8 bases match TRBD1. Trimming at V came to 2 bases and at J to 6 bases, leaving 9 bases not matched to a gene. The germline V gene has CDR1 MDHEN and CDR2 SYDVKM. The CDR3 extends over 15 amino acids.

The chain carries TRBV18 and TRBJ2-4, with a weak D call TRBD2 (5 bases). Germline V gene lookup returns CDR1 KGHSH and CDR2 LQKENI. This CDR3 region has 16 residues. The germline V and J ends were trimmed by 2 bases and 9 bases, with 20 bases remaining between them. DNA of the CDR3: TGTGCCAGCTCACCAGTCATAGCGCCTCAAGATAGCATTCAGTACTTC. Translating gives CASSPVIAPQDSIQYF.